This TCR beta chain came from a study of T cell changes during pregnancy in multiple sclerosis. Deletions cut 8 bases from V and 3 bases from J, with 13 bases between. There are 13 residues in the CDR3. The germline V gene has CDR1 SEHNR and CDR2 FQNEAQ (reference sequence). Only in-frame clones appear in the TCRdb table, and some are missing; sequencing was by immunoSEQ multiplex PCR. The table records about 45,000 clones, 75% to 95% of them present only once. This clone was detected only once. Source: CD4+ T cells from peripheral blood mononuclear cells, taken before pregnancy. This TCR was recovered from a female donor with multiple sclerosis, enrolled in a pregnancy study. The rearrangement joins TRBV7-9 to TRBJ2-5; TRBD1 is a possible D gene (5 bases). The CDR3 DNA follows: TGTGCCAGCCTCGGCACAGGAGAAGAGACCCAGTACTTC. This codes for CASLGTGEETQYF. Based on the CDR3 plus reference TRBV7-9 and TRBJ2-5, the full variable domain is DTGVSQNPRHKITKRGQNVTFRCDPISEHNRLYWYRQTLGQGPEFLTYFQNEAQLEKSRLLSDRFSAERPKGSFSTLEIQRTEQGDSAMYLCASLGTGEETQYFGPGTRLLVL.